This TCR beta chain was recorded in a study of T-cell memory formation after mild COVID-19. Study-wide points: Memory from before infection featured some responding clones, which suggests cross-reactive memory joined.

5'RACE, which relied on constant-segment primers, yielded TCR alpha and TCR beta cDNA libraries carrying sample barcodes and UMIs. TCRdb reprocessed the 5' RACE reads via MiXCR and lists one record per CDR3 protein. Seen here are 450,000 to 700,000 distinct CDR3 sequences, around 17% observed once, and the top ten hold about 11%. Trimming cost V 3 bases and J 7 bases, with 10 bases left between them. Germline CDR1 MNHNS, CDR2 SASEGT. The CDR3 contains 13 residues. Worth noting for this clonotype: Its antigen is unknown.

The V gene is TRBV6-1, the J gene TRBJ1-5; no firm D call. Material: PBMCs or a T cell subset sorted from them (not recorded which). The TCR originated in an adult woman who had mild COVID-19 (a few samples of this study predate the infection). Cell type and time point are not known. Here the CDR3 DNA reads TGTGCCAGCAGTGATCCCCTTGGACAGCCCCAGCATTTT. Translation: CASSDPLGQPQHF.